This T cell receptor beta chain was captured by sequencing in a study of ipilimumab plus nivolumab after autologous stem cell transplantation. Study details: Both relapsed and primary refractory DLBCL were included.

Germline CDR1 MGHRA, CDR2 YSYEKL. J gave up 2 bases and V 4 bases, and 10 bases lay outside the gene matches. CDR3 length equals 16 residues. TCRdb keeps only in-frame clones here, not all; method: immunoSEQ multiplex PCR. The top ten clones hold roughly 2.2% of a sample with tens of thousands of clones, 83% of them seen once. The TCR originated in a male donor with diffuse large B-cell lymphoma. V and J are TRBV4-1 and TRBJ2-7; 8 bases are shared with TRBD1. This specimen consisted of PBMCs, obtained in a trial of ipilimumab plus nivolumab as post-transplant consolidation. In DNA, the CDR3 is TGCGCCAGCAGCCGAGGCTTGGCAGGGGGCACCTACGAGCAGTACTTC. Translating gives CASSRGLAGGTYEQYF.